A single sample gave rise to the 19 T cell receptor beta chains below, sequenced in a study of T-cell reconstitution after alpha-beta-depleted transplantation in children. Preparing the TCRbeta library involved the use of unique molecular identifiers. TCRdb redid the calling of the PCR reads with MiXCR, one entry per CDR3 protein. The sample records around 680,000 distinct CDR3 sequences, 16% being singletons. The sequencing here drew on PBMCs from the stem cell graft donor, taken from the stem cell graft. Receptors were obtained from a human donor who donated a stem cell graft to a child with acute myeloid leukemia.

V gene TRBV7-6 combines with J gene TRBJ1-1; possibly TRBD1 for D (6 bases). The V end was cut by 4 bases, the J end by 1 base, with 16 bases between. The CDR3 is 16 residues long. In germline, CDR1 is SGHVS, CDR2 FNYEAQ. The CDR3 loop is CASSSRGGGRNTEAFF. CDR3 coding DNA: TGTGCCAGCAGCTCGCGGGGCGGGGGGCGGAACACTGAAGCTTTCTTT.

This chain joins TRBV7-3 and TRBJ1-1, with 7 bases lining up with TRBD1. V lost 4 bases and J lost 1; bases outside the gene matches: 6. Germline V gene sequence: CDR1 SGHTA, CDR2 FQGTGA. The CDR3 contains 15 residues. CDR3 bases: TGTGCCAGCAGCTATAAGGGGGCACCGAACACTGAAGCTTTCTTT. Translated, it gives CASSYKGAPNTEAFF.

The chain combines TRBV20-1 with TRBJ2-1; 8 nucleotides match TRBD2. This CDR3 spans 14 amino acids. V lost 6 bases to trimming and J lost 0 bases; unmatched junction nucleotides: 4. Germline-derived CDR1 and CDR2 are DFQATT and SNEGSKA (reference sequence). The CDR3 reads CSAPRGGSYNEQFF. The CDR3 nucleotides read TGCAGTGCCCCTCGGGGGGGCTCCTACAATGAGCAGTTCTTC.

The chain uses TRBV7-6 and TRBJ2-7, with 7 nucleotides matching TRBD1. V was pared by 5 bases and J by 4 bases, with 20 bases of the junction left unmatched. This CDR3 has 18 amino acids. Germline V gene lookup returns CDR1 SGHVS and CDR2 FNYEAQ. The CDR3 loop is CASSGGMAGGRLVYEQYV. CDR3 in DNA: TGTGCCAGCAGCGGAGGAATGGCAGGGGGTAGGTTAGTGTACGAGCAGTACGTC.

The V and J genes are TRBV4-3 and TRBJ2-6, with 9 bases fitting TRBD1. Trimming took 1 base from V and 2 from J; bases not matched to a gene: 6. The CDR3 is made up of 18 amino acids. Germline loops: CDR1 LGHNA, CDR2 YSLEER. CDR3 region: CASSQVGTGNTGANVLTF. DNA for the CDR3: TGCGCCAGCAGCCAAGTCGGGACAGGGAATACTGGGGCCAACGTCCTGACTTTC.

This rearrangement joins TRBV10-2 to TRBJ2-1, with TRBD1 as a possible D gene (6 bases). Trimming left V 6 bases short and J 0 bases short, with 15 bases between. This CDR3 is 16 amino acids long. From germline, CDR1 is WSHSY and CDR2 SAAADI. The CDR3 reads CASRRSGVSSYNEQFF. CDR3 nucleotides: TGCGCCAGCAGAAGATCAGGGGTGAGCTCCTACAATGAGCAGTTCTTC.

A word on this clonotype: A much larger clone is a single base away; this may be a read error. V is TRBV20-1 and J is TRBJ2-1; 15 bases are a match to TRBD2. Germline-derived CDR1 and CDR2 are DFQATT and SNEGSKA (reference sequence). CDR3 size: 19 residues. The CDR3 bases are TGCAGTGCTCCTTGGGGACTAGCGGGGGGCCGGAGCTCCTACAATGGGCAGTTCTTC. Its translation is CSAPWGLAGGRSSYNGQFF.

The sample holds a few counts of this clonotype. The CDR3 DNA sequence: TGCGCCAGCAGCCTCACAGGCGGGGGTGAAGCTTTCTTT. This translates into CASSLTGGGEAFF. The gene calls are TRBV4-3 and TRBJ1-1; D is possibly TRBD1 (5 bases). Germline V CDR1 and CDR2: LGHNA, YSLEER. This CDR3 is built from 13 residues. The germline V and J ends were trimmed by 4 bases and 7 bases, with 13 bases remaining between them.

Many counts were recorded for this clonotype. The V call is TRBV11-2, the J call TRBJ2-7; perhaps TRBD2 as D (6 bases). Germline CDR1 SGHAT, CDR2 FQNNGV. The V end was cut by 5 bases, the J end by 3 bases, with 29 bases between. The CDR3 has 19 residues. The CDR3 loop is CASSVGRNPGRRGIYEQYF. The CDR3 DNA reads TGTGCCAGCAGCGTAGGTAGGAATCCGGGACGACGGGGGATCTACGAGCAGTACTTC.

Turning to this clonotype: One base away lies a much larger clone, so this may be a sequencing read error. The gene calls are TRBV5-5 and TRBJ2-7; maybe TRBD2 (5 bases). CDR1 is SGHKS and CDR2 is YYEKEE in the germline V gene (reference sequence). The CDR3 extends over 14 amino acids. The CDR3 region has the DNA TGTGCCAGCAGCCCACCGGGGTACCTATACGAGCAGAACGTC. It yields the protein CASSPPGYLYEQNV.

This clonotype was seen more than once but under ten times. This may stem from a read error, because a much larger clone lies one nucleotide away. J is TRBJ2-5 and V is TRBV7-8, with D unclear. CDR3 length: 12 residues. V lost 1 base, J lost 5 bases, and 5 bases lay in between. Germline CDR1 reads SGHVS; CDR2 reads FQNEAQ. DNA of the CDR3: TGTGCCAGCAGCTTAGTGAAGGAGACCCAGTACTTC. It encodes CASSLVKETQYF.

This clonotype was counted ten times or more. The chain has TRBV29-1 and TRBJ1-2, with D perhaps TRBD1 (6 bases). Germline V lookup: CDR1 SQVTM, CDR2 ANQGSEA. V was cut by 6 bases and J by 8 bases, with 16 bases left in between. The CDR3 totals 12 residues. CDR3 coding DNA: TGCAGCGTCAAGCGGGACACCCGCGGCTACACCTTC. It codes for CSVKRDTRGYTF.

In this sample, this clonotype turned up a few times. This chain uses TRBV7-8 with TRBJ2-1; 14 nucleotides line up with TRBD2. CDR1 and CDR2 (germline): SGHVS, FQNEAQ. The CDR3 runs to 16 residues. The V and J ends lost 4 bases and 4 bases, in that order; junction bases with no gene match: 3. This CDR3 is CASSSGTSGRYNEQFF. The CDR3 nucleotides are TGTGCCAGCAGCTCCGGGACTAGCGGGAGATACAATGAGCAGTTCTTC.

V usage is TRBV27 and J usage is TRBJ2-7, with TRBD1 matching over 9 bases. Germline CDR1 reads MNHEY; CDR2 reads SMNVEV (reference sequence). CDR3 length: 15 residues. J lost 2 bases, V lost 3 bases, and 5 bases had no gene match. CDR3 coding DNA: TGTGCCAGCAGTTTGAAGGACAGGGGCCCCTACGAGCAGTACTTC. It encodes CASSLKDRGPYEQYF.

The sample holds many counts of this clonotype. The rearrangement joins TRBV27 to TRBJ1-1, with a possible D match to TRBD1 (6 bases). Germline-derived CDR1 and CDR2 are MNHEY and SMNVEV (reference sequence). Between the trimmed V and J ends, which lost 4 bases and 4 bases, there was a span of 10 bases. This CDR3 comprises 13 residues. CDR3 coding DNA: TGTGCCAGCAGTTCACCAGGGGCCACTGAAGCTTTCTTT. Translated: CASSSPGATEAFF.

The sample holds many counts of this clonotype. The rearrangement uses TRBV20-1 and TRBJ2-1; the D is unclear. V shed 3 bases and J shed 6 bases, with 9 bases lying between them. The CDR3 extends over 12 amino acids. Germline loops: CDR1 DFQATT, CDR2 SNEGSKA (reference sequence). CDR3 sequence: CSASAEINEQFF. The CDR3 nucleotides are TGCAGTGCTAGCGCAGAGATCAATGAGCAGTTCTTC.

This rearrangement joins TRBV5-5 to TRBJ2-2; D may be TRBD1 (6 bases). V lost 4 bases to trimming and J lost 2 bases, with 15 bases between them. The CDR3 sequence is 16 residues long. Germline loops: CDR1 SGHKS, CDR2 YYEKEE (reference sequence). In DNA form, the CDR3 reads TGTGCCAGCAGCCCCTTGACAGGTGACAACACCGGGGAGCTGTTTTTT. Its protein is CASSPLTGDNTGELFF.

The chain has TRBV12-3 or TRBV12-4 and TRBJ1-5, with a tentative D call TRBD1 (5 bases). The V gene lost 6 bases and the J gene lost 0 bases, with 12 bases spanning the gap. The CDR3 totals 15 residues. In DNA, the CDR3 is TGTGCCAGCAGCCAAGACAGCCTTAGCAATCAGCCCCAGCATTTT. Its protein is CASSQDSLSNQPQHF.

A few counts support this clonotype. This chain uses TRBV12-3 or TRBV12-4 with TRBJ2-5, with TRBD1 identical over 7 bases. Losses at the gene ends were 5 bases for V and 2 bases for J; bases not matched to a gene: 5. The CDR3 runs 14 residues. CDR3 protein: CASSPTGEQETQYF. Here the CDR3 DNA reads TGTGCCAGCAGTCCTACAGGGGAACAAGAGACCCAGTACTTC.